A selection of T cell receptor beta chains follows, all from one sample in a study of radiation and T cells in renal cell carcinoma. Only in-frame clones appear in the TCRdb table, and some are missing; sequencing was by immunoSEQ multiplex PCR. This sample has about 100,000 clones; 70% to 85% occur once, and the top ten carry approximately 7.7%. The sample consisted of blood, taken from a patient whose treatment included radiotherapy and nephrectomy. The receptors derive from a man aged 55 to 70 with renal cell carcinoma. CDR3s include the opening cysteine and the closing phenylalanine or tryptophan. A D gene is named only where the DNA matches it firmly. Clone size is stated in some rows and not others, as once, few, many or a class when expanded.

clone size: once
J gene: TRBJ2-6
V gene: TRBV6-4
D gene: .
CDR3 DNA: TGTGCCAGCAGTGACACTAGCTCTGGGGCCAACGTCCTGACTTTC
CDR3 protein: CASSDTSSGANVLTF

clone size: once
J gene: TRBJ2-7
V gene: TRBV5-1
D gene: TRBD2
CDR3 DNA: TGCGCCAGCAGCCGCCAGCCTAGCGGGACCTACGAGCAGTACTTC
CDR3 protein: CASSRQPSGTYEQYF

clone size: .
J gene: TRBJ2-3
V gene: TRBV4-3
D gene: .
CDR3 DNA: TGCGCCAGCAGCCAAGATTGGAGTGGAGATACGCAGTATTTT
CDR3 protein: CASSQDWSGDTQYF

clone size: .
J gene: TRBJ1-2
V gene: TRBV28
D gene: .
CDR3 DNA: TGTGCCAGCAGTTTAGGGGGGGCGTCCTATGGCTACACCTTC
CDR3 protein: CASSLGGASYGYTF

clone size: few
J gene: TRBJ2-7
V gene: TRBV5-1
D gene: .
CDR3 DNA: TGCGCCAGCAATCTCGGACCTTCCTACGAGCAGTACTTC
CDR3 protein: CASNLGPSYEQYF

clone size: .
J gene: TRBJ1-2
V gene: TRBV9
D gene: .
CDR3 DNA: TGTGCCAGCAGCGTCCAGGGGAGTCTTAACTATGGCTACACCTTC
CDR3 protein: CASSVQGSLNYGYTF

clone size: once
J gene: TRBJ2-7
V gene: TRBV27
D gene: .
CDR3 DNA: TGTGCCAGCAGCTGGACAGGGAGGGGAAACGAGCAGTACTTC
CDR3 protein: CASSWTGRGNEQYF

clone size: .
J gene: TRBJ1-1
V gene: TRBV19
D gene: .
CDR3 DNA: TGTGCCAGTAGTTGGGGGGCTGTAGCCGATAAAGCTTTCTTT
CDR3 protein: CASSWGAVADKAFF

clone size: .
J gene: TRBJ1-2
V gene: TRBV19
D gene: TRBD1
CDR3 DNA: TGTGCCAGTAGTATTGTGCCGGGACAGTCGAACTATGGCTACACCTTC
CDR3 protein: CASSIVPGQSNYGYTF

clone size: .
J gene: TRBJ2-7
V gene: TRBV21-1
D gene: .
CDR3 DNA: TGTGCCAGGACAGAGACTAGCAGGGGATCCTACGAGCAGTACTTC
CDR3 protein: CARTETSRGSYEQYF

clone size: .
J gene: TRBJ1-2
V gene: TRBV6-1
D gene: TRBD1
CDR3 DNA: TGTGCCAGCAGTGAAAGGGACAGGGGCGGCTACACCTTC
CDR3 protein: CASSERDRGGYTF

clone size: .
J gene: TRBJ2-7
V gene: TRBV14
D gene: TRBD1
CDR3 DNA: TGTGCCAGCAGCCAAGGACAGGGGGCAACCTACGAGCAGTACTTC
CDR3 protein: CASSQGQGATYEQYF

clone size: .
J gene: TRBJ1-2
V gene: TRBV19
D gene: TRBD1
CDR3 DNA: TGTGCCAGTAGTAAGGGGGCAGGGTTCTATGGCTACACCTTC
CDR3 protein: CASSKGAGFYGYTF

clone size: .
J gene: TRBJ2-5
V gene: TRBV7-3
D gene: .
CDR3 DNA: TGTGCCAGCAGTTCGGACTGGGGCGGGACCCAGTACTTC
CDR3 protein: CASSSDWGGTQYF

clone size: .
J gene: TRBJ2-1
V gene: TRBV11-3
D gene: .
CDR3 DNA: TGTGCCAGCAGTTTGAACAATGAGCAGTTCTTC
CDR3 protein: CASSLNNEQFF

clone size: .
J gene: TRBJ2-1
V gene: TRBV7-2
D gene: .
CDR3 DNA: TGTGCCAGCAGCTTATTAACAGGATTCCTCAATGAGCAGTTCTTC
CDR3 protein: CASSLLTGFLNEQFF

clone size: .
J gene: TRBJ1-4
V gene: TRBV7-8
D gene: .
CDR3 DNA: TGTGCCAGCAGCTTGGACAGTCTCCCTGAAAAACTGTTTTTT
CDR3 protein: CASSLDSLPEKLFF

clone size: few
J gene: TRBJ1-1
V gene: TRBV6-1
D gene: .
CDR3 DNA: TGTGCCAGCAGTGAAGTTCTGATCACTGAAGCTTTCTTT
CDR3 protein: CASSEVLITEAFF

clone size: .
J gene: TRBJ2-7
V gene: TRBV9
D gene: .
CDR3 DNA: TGTGCCAGCAGCGGCTACTACGAGCAGTACTTC
CDR3 protein: CASSGYYEQYF

clone size: .
J gene: TRBJ1-1
V gene: TRBV28
D gene: .
CDR3 DNA: TGTGCCAGCAGCTTAGGTCTCAACACTGAAGCTTTCTTT
CDR3 protein: CASSLGLNTEAFF

clone size: .
J gene: TRBJ1-1
V gene: TRBV5-1
D gene: .
CDR3 DNA: TGCGCCAGCAGCGATCCGCAGGGGTCCCCCTTTTGGGACACTGAAGCTTTCTTT
CDR3 protein: CASSDPQGSPFWDTEAFF

clone size: .
J gene: TRBJ1-1
V gene: TRBV28
D gene: .
CDR3 DNA: TGTGCCAGCAGGGGAGGGGTAACTGAAGCTTTCTTT
CDR3 protein: CASRGGVTEAFF

clone size: .
J gene: TRBJ2-1
V gene: TRBV9
D gene: .
CDR3 DNA: TGTGCCAGCAGCGTAGAGGGGAGATCCTACAATGAGCAGTTCTTC
CDR3 protein: CASSVEGRSYNEQFF

clone size: once
J gene: TRBJ1-4
V gene: TRBV6-5
D gene: .
CDR3 DNA: TGTGCCAGCAGTTACACGGGGCAGGAGAATGAAAAACTGTTTTTT
CDR3 protein: CASSYTGQENEKLFF

clone size: .
J gene: TRBJ2-3
V gene: TRBV19
D gene: TRBD2
CDR3 DNA: TGTGCCAGTAAGGGACTACCTCTCAGCACAGATACGCAGTATTTT
CDR3 protein: CASKGLPLSTDTQYF

clone size: .
J gene: TRBJ2-7
V gene: TRBV5-4
D gene: TRBD2
CDR3 DNA: TGTGCCAGCAGCCCACTTCGACAATCACTAGCGGGAGGGCCAAGCGAGCAGTACTTC
CDR3 protein: CASSPLRQSLAGGPSEQYF

clone size: .
J gene: TRBJ2-7
V gene: TRBV27
D gene: .
CDR3 DNA: TGTGCCAGCAGTTTAGGAGGGAGAGGGTACGAGCAGTACTTC
CDR3 protein: CASSLGGRGYEQYF

clone size: .
J gene: TRBJ1-1
V gene: TRBV6-4
D gene: .
CDR3 DNA: TGTGCCAGCAGCCTCGGACGGAACACTGAAGCTTTCTTT
CDR3 protein: CASSLGRNTEAFF

clone size: .
J gene: TRBJ2-3
V gene: TRBV18
D gene: .
CDR3 DNA: TGTGCCAGCTCGCTTAGGGAACCTCACACAGATACGCAGTATTTT
CDR3 protein: CASSLREPHTDTQYF

clone size: .
J gene: TRBJ2-7
V gene: TRBV28
D gene: .
CDR3 DNA: TGTGCCAGTCGCTATCGGTCCTACGAGCAGTACTTC
CDR3 protein: CASRYRSYEQYF

clone size: .
J gene: TRBJ2-3
V gene: TRBV2
D gene: .
CDR3 DNA: TGTGCCAGCAGTGAATGGGCGGATACGCAGTATTTT
CDR3 protein: CASSEWADTQYF

clone size: .
J gene: TRBJ2-6
V gene: TRBV29-1
D gene: .
CDR3 DNA: TGCAGCGTTGAAGCGGGCCTCCTGTCTGGGGCCAACGTCCTGACTTTC
CDR3 protein: CSVEAGLLSGANVLTF

clone size: .
J gene: TRBJ1-2
V gene: TRBV5-8
D gene: TRBD1
CDR3 DNA: TGTGCCAGCAGCTTAGACAGGGACTATGGCTACACCTTC
CDR3 protein: CASSLDRDYGYTF

clone size: .
J gene: TRBJ2-3
V gene: TRBV6-5
D gene: .
CDR3 DNA: TGTGCCAGCAGTTACTGGGAGAGCACAGATACGCAGTATTTT
CDR3 protein: CASSYWESTDTQYF

clone size: .
J gene: TRBJ1-5
V gene: TRBV9
D gene: .
CDR3 DNA: TGTGCCAGCAGCGTCGGAGGGGTTGACAATCAGCCCCAGCATTTT
CDR3 protein: CASSVGGVDNQPQHF

clone size: .
J gene: TRBJ2-6
V gene: TRBV5-1
D gene: TRBD1
CDR3 DNA: TGCGCCAGCAGCTTGCCCCGGAGAACGACAGGGGAAACCTCCTCTGGGGCCAACGTCCTGACTTTC
CDR3 protein: CASSLPRRTTGETSSGANVLTF

clone size: .
J gene: TRBJ2-2
V gene: TRBV27
D gene: .
CDR3 DNA: TGTGCCAGCAAAGGGGGGCTTCGGACCGGGGAGCTGTTTTTT
CDR3 protein: CASKGGLRTGELFF

clone size: .
J gene: TRBJ1-1
V gene: TRBV5-8
D gene: TRBD1
CDR3 DNA: TGTGCCAGCAGCTTGGGGGCAGGGGGGATGAACACTGAAGCTTTCTTT
CDR3 protein: CASSLGAGGMNTEAFF

clone size: .
J gene: TRBJ1-5
V gene: TRBV28
D gene: .
CDR3 DNA: TGTGCCAGCAGTTGGCTAGCTGGCAATCAGCCCCAGCATTTT
CDR3 protein: CASSWLAGNQPQHF

clone size: once
J gene: TRBJ2-7
V gene: TRBV6-6
D gene: TRBD2
CDR3 DNA: TGTGCCAGCAGGTCTTTGGCTAGCGGAGGCGCCGAGCAGTACTTC
CDR3 protein: CASRSLASGGAEQYF

clone size: .
J gene: TRBJ2-7
V gene: TRBV30
D gene: .
CDR3 DNA: TGTGCCTGGAGGGGCACCGCGGGTTACGAGCAGTACTTC
CDR3 protein: CAWRGTAGYEQYF

clone size: .
J gene: TRBJ2-7
V gene: TRBV7-9
D gene: TRBD1
CDR3 DNA: TGTGCCAGCAGCTTAGCCACTCCGGGACAGGGTCCCTACGAGCAGTACTTC
CDR3 protein: CASSLATPGQGPYEQYF

clone size: .
J gene: TRBJ2-7
V gene: TRBV10-3
D gene: .
CDR3 DNA: TGTGCCATCAGTGAGGGAGCGAGCCCTCCCTACGAGCAGTACTTC
CDR3 protein: CAISEGASPPYEQYF

clone size: .
J gene: TRBJ2-7
V gene: TRBV5-3
D gene: TRBD1
CDR3 DNA: TGTGCCAGAAGACAGGACAGGAAGAGCTCCTACGAGCAGTACTTC
CDR3 protein: CARRQDRKSSYEQYF

clone size: once
J gene: TRBJ2-2
V gene: TRBV5-4
D gene: TRBD2
CDR3 DNA: TGTGCCTTCCAGCTTGGGGGGGGAGCGAACACCGGGGAGCTGTTTTTT
CDR3 protein: CAFQLGGGANTGELFF

clone size: .
J gene: TRBJ2-4
V gene: TRBV5-6
D gene: .
CDR3 DNA: TGTGCCAGCAGCTTAGATATGAAAAACATTCAGTACTTC
CDR3 protein: CASSLDMKNIQYF

clone size: .
J gene: TRBJ2-2
V gene: TRBV28
D gene: TRBD2
CDR3 DNA: TGTGCCAGCAGTTCTCGTCCGTCGGGAGGCGGGGAGCTGTTTTTT
CDR3 protein: CASSSRPSGGGELFF

clone size: .
J gene: TRBJ2-4
V gene: TRBV7-2
D gene: .
CDR3 DNA: TGTGCCAGCAGCTTAGACCGGAGCCTAGCCAAAAACATTCAGTACTTC
CDR3 protein: CASSLDRSLAKNIQYF

clone size: .
J gene: TRBJ1-3
V gene: TRBV10-3
D gene: .
CDR3 DNA: TGTGCCATCAGTGAGGGACAGTTAGACTCTGGAAACACCATATATTTT
CDR3 protein: CAISEGQLDSGNTIYF

clone size: .
J gene: TRBJ2-1
V gene: TRBV7-2
D gene: TRBD2
CDR3 DNA: TGTGCCAGCAGCTTAGGGTTTGGGCCGGCCGGAAGCGGGGATGAGCAGTTCTTC
CDR3 protein: CASSLGFGPAGSGDEQFF

clone size: .
J gene: TRBJ2-7
V gene: TRBV28
D gene: TRBD1
CDR3 DNA: TGTGCCAGCAGTATACAGGGGGCGGACGAGCAGTACTTC
CDR3 protein: CASSIQGADEQYF

clone size: .
J gene: TRBJ2-7
V gene: TRBV6-7
D gene: TRBD2
CDR3 DNA: TGTGCCAGCAGCCTTTCTTTGGCGGGAGGTTACGAGCAGTACTTC
CDR3 protein: CASSLSLAGGYEQYF

clone size: .
J gene: TRBJ2-7
V gene: TRBV6-1
D gene: TRBD1
CDR3 DNA: TGTGCCAGCACCTCCACCTGGACAGGGGCCAACGAGCAGTACTTC
CDR3 protein: CASTSTWTGANEQYF

clone size: .
J gene: TRBJ2-1
V gene: TRBV5-1
D gene: TRBD2
CDR3 DNA: TGCGCCAGCAGCCGACTAGCGGGACGCTCCTACAATGAGCAGTTCTTC
CDR3 protein: CASSRLAGRSYNEQFF

clone size: .
J gene: TRBJ1-5
V gene: TRBV27
D gene: TRBD1
CDR3 DNA: TGTGCCAGCAGTCCGAGACAGGGTAATCAGCCCCAGCATTTT
CDR3 protein: CASSPRQGNQPQHF

clone size: .
J gene: TRBJ1-2
V gene: TRBV19
D gene: .
CDR3 DNA: TGTGCCAGTAAGATTACAGGGATGAACTATGGCTACACCTTC
CDR3 protein: CASKITGMNYGYTF

clone size: .
J gene: TRBJ2-1
V gene: TRBV28
D gene: TRBD2
CDR3 DNA: TGTGCCAGCAGCCTTCCTAGCGGGAGTCTTAGGTATGAGCAGTTCTTC
CDR3 protein: CASSLPSGSLRYEQFF

clone size: few
J gene: TRBJ1-1
V gene: TRBV7-9
D gene: .
CDR3 DNA: TGTGCCAGCAGCTTTATACAGGCGGGTGAAGCTTTCTTT
CDR3 protein: CASSFIQAGEAFF

clone size: .
J gene: TRBJ2-3
V gene: TRBV27
D gene: .
CDR3 DNA: TGTGCCAGCAGTTTATTATCGGGACCCACCATGGGTACGCAGTATTTT
CDR3 protein: CASSLLSGPTMGTQYF